The clone carrying this TCR beta chain was recorded many times. Three rounds of nested PCR, following a modified ARM-PCR protocol, produced the TCRbeta library. MiXCR, applied by TCRdb to the multiplex PCR reads, yields one record per CDR3 protein. The table lists tens of thousands of distinct CDR3 sequences, approximately 68% of them singletons. No cell sorting was done before RNA was extracted from the tissue. Distant lung tissue was collected more than 3 cm away from the tumor edge. The data stem from a study of tumor and adjacent non-tumor tissue in lung cancer. Source material: distant non-tumor lung tissue. This clonotype was obtained from a woman between 45 and 65 years old with non-small cell lung cancer.

The CDR3 DNA follows: TGCAGTGCTTGCGAGCCACAGGGGGGATCCTACAATGAGCAGTTCTTC. Translating it yields CSACEPQGGSYNEQFF. The rearrangement links TRBV20-1 to TRBJ2-1; TRBD1 aligns across 8 bases. After removal of 5 bases from V and 1 base from J, the junction contained 10 bases not matched to a gene. The CDR3 loop spans 16 amino acids. Germline V gene lookup returns CDR1 DFQATT and CDR2 SNEGSKA (reference sequence).